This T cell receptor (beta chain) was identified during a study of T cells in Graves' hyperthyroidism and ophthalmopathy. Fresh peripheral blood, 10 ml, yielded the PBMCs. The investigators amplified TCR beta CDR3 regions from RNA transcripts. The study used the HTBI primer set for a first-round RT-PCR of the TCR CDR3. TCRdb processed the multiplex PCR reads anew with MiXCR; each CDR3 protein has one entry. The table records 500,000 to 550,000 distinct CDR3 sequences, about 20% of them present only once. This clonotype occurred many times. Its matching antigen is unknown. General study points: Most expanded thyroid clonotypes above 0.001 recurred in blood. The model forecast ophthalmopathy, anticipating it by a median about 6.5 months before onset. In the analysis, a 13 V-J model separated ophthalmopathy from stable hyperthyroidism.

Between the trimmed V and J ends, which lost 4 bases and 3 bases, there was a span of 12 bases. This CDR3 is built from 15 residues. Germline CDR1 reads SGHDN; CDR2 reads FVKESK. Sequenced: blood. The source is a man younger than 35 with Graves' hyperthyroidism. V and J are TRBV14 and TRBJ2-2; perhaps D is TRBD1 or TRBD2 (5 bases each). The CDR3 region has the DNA TGTGCCAGCAGCCTAAACAGGAGGTACACCGGGGAGCTGTTTTTT. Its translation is CASSLNRRYTGELFF.